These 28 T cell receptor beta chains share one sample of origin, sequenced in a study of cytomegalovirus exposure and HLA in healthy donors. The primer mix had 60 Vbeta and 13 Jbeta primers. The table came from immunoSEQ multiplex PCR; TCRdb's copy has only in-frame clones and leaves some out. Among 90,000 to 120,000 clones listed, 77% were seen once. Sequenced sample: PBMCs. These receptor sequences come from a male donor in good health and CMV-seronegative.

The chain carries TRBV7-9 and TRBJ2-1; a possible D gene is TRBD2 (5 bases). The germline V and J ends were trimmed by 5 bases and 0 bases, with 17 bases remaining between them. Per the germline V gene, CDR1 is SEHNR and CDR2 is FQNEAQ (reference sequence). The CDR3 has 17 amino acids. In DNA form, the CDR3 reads TGTGCCAGCAGCCCCCCCCGGGGATATAGCTCCTACAATGAGCAGTTCTTC. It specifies CASSPPRGYSSYNEQFF.

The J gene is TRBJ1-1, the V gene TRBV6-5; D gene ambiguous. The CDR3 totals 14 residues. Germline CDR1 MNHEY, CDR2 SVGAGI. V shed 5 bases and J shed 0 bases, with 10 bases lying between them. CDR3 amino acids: CASSPSRVNTEAFF. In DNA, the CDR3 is TGTGCCAGCAGTCCATCGAGGGTGAACACTGAAGCTTTCTTT.

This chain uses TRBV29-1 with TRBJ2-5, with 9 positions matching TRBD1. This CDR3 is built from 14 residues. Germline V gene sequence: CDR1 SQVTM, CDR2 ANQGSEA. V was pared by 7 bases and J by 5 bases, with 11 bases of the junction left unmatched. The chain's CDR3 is CSAVGTGMVETQYF. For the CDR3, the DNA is TGCAGCGCAGTCGGGACAGGGATGGTTGAGACCCAGTACTTC.

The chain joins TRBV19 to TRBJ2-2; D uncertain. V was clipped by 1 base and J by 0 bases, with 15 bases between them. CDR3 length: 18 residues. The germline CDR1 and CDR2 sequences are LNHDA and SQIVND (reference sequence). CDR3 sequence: CASSIVPDVDTNTGELFF. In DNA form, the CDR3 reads TGTGCCAGTAGTATAGTCCCTGATGTCGACACGAACACCGGGGAGCTGTTTTTT.

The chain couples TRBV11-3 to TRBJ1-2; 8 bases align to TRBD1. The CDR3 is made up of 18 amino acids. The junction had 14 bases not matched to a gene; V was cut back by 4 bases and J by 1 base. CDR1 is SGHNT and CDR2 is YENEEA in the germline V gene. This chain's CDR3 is CASSSKDRAGIHNYGYTF. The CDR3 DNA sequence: TGTGCCAGCAGCTCCAAGGACAGGGCAGGGATCCATAACTATGGCTACACCTTC.

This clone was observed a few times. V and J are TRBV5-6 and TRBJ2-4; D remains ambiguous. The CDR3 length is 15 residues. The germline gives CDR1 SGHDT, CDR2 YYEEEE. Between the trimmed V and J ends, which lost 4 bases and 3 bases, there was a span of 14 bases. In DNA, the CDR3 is TGTGCCAGCAGCGAAAGTTACAGCTTCAAAAACATTCAGTACTTC. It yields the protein CASSESYSFKNIQYF.

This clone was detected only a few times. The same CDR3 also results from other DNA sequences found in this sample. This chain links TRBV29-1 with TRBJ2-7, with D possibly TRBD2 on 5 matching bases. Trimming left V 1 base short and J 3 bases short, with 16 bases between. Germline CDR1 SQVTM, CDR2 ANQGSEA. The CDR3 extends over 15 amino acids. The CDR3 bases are TGCAGCGTTGAAGTAGGGAGACAAGACCTCTACGAGCAGTACTTC. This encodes CSVEVGRQDLYEQYF.

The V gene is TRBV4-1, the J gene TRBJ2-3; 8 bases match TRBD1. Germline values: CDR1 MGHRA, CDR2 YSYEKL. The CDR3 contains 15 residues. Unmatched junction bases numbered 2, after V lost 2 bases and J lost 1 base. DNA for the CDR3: TGCGCCAGCAGCCAATTGACAGGGGGCACAGATACGCAGTATTTT. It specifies CASSQLTGGTDTQYF.

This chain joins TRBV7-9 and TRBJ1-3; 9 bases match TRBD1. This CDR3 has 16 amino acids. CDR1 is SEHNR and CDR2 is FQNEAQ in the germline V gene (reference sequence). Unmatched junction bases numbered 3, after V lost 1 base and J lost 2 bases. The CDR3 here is CASSLGTGVAGNTIYF. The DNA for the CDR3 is TGTGCCAGCAGCTTAGGGACAGGGGTCGCTGGAAACACCATATATTTT. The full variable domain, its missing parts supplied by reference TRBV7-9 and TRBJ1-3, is DTGVSQNPRHKITKRGQNVTFRCDPISEHNRLYWYRQTLGQGPEFLTYFQNEAQLEKSRLLSDRFSAERPKGSFSTLEIQRTEQGDSAMYLCASSLGTGVAGNTIYFGEGSWLTVV.

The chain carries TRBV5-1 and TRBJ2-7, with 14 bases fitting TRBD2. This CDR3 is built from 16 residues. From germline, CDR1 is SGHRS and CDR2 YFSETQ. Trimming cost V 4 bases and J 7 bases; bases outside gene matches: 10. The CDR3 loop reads CASSPAGLAGVYEQYF. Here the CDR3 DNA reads TGCGCCAGCAGCCCCGCGGGACTAGCGGGAGTTTATGAGCAGTACTTC. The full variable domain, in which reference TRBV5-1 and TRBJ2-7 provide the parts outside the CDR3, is KAGVTQTPRYLIKTRGQQVTLSCSPISGHRSVSWYQQTPGQGLQFLFEYFSETQRNKGNFPGRFSGRQFSNSRSEMNVSTLELGDSALYLCASSPAGLAGVYEQYFGPGTRLTVT.

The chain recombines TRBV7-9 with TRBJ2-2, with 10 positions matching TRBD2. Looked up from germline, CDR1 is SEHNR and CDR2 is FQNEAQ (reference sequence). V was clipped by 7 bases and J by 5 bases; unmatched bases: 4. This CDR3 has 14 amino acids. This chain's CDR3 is CASKTSGSTGELFF. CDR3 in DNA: TGTGCCAGCAAGACTAGCGGGTCAACCGGGGAGCTGTTTTTT.

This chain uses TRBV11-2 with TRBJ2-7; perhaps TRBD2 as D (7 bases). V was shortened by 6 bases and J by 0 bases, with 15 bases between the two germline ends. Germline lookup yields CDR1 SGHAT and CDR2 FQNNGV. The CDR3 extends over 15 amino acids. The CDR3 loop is CASRKGGQGSYEQYF. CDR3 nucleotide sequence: TGTGCCAGCAGGAAGGGGGGGCAGGGCTCCTACGAGCAGTACTTC.

CDR3 DNA sequence: TGCGCCAGCAGCTTGGACACCGGGACAGGGGCTTCCTACGAGCAGTACTTC. Translated, it gives CASSLDTGTGASYEQYF. V is TRBV5-1 and J is TRBJ2-5, with 10 bases identical to TRBD1. The end of the DNA fits TRBJ2-7 better, so the J call may be wrong. Per the germline V gene, CDR1 is SGHRS and CDR2 is YFSETQ. This CDR3 is built from 17 residues.

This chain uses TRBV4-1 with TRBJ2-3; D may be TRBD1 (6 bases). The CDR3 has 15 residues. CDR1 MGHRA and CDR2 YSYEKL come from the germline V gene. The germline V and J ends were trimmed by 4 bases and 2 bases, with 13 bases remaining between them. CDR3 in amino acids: CASSLRQAITDTQYF. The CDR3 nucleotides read TGCGCCAGCAGCCTCCGACAGGCGATCACAGATACGCAGTATTTT.

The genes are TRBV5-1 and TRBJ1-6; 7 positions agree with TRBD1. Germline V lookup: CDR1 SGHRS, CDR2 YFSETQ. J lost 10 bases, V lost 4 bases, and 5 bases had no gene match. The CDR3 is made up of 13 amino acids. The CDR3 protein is CASSTGQQSPLHF. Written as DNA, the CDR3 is TGCGCCAGCAGCACGGGACAGCAATCACCCCTCCACTTT.

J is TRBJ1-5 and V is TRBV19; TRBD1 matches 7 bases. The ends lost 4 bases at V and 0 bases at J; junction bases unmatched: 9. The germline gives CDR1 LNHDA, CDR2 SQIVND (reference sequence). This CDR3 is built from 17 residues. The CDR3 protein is CASSRGTDYYSNQPQHF. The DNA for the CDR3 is TGTGCCAGTAGTAGGGGGACAGACTATTATAGCAATCAGCCCCAGCATTTT.

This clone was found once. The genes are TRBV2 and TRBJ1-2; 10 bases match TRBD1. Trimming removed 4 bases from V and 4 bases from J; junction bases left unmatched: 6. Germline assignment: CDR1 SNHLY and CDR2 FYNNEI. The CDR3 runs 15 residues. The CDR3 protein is CASSALRTGGYGYTF. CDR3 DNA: TGTGCCAGCAGTGCCCTCCGGACAGGGGGCTATGGCTACACCTTC.

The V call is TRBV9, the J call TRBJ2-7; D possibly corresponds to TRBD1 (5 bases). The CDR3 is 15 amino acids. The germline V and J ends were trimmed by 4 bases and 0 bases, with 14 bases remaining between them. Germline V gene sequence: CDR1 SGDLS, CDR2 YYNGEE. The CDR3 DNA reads TGTGCCAGCAGCTCAGCTGACAGCTCCTCCTACGAGCAGTACTTC. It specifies CASSSADSSSYEQYF.

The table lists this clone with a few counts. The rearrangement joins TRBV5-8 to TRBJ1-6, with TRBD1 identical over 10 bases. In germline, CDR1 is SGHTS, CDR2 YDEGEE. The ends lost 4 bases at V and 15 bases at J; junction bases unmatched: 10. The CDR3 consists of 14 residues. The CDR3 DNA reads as TGTGCCAGCAGCCGGGACAGGGGCCCCGCGGGCCTCCACTTT. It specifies CASSRDRGPAGLHF.

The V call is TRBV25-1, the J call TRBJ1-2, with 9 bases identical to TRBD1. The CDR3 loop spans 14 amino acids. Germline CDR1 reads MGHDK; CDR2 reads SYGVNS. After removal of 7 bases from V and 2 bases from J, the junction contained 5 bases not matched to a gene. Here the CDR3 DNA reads TGTGCCAGCACCCCGGACAGGGGAAACTATGGCTACACCTTC. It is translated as CASTPDRGNYGYTF.

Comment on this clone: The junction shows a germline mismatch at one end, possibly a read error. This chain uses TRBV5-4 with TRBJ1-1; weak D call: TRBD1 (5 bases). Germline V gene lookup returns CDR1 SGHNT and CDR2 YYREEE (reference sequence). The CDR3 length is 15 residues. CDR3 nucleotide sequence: TGTGCCAGCAGCTTGGCCGGGGGAGGGAACACTGAAGCTTCCTTT. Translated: CASSLAGGGNTEASF.

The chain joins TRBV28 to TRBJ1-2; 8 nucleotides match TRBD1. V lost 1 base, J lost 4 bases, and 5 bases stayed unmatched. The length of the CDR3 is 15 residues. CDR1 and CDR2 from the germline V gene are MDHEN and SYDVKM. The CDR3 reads CASSLSPDRVYGYTF. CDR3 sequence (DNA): TGTGCCAGCAGTTTATCCCCGGACAGGGTCTATGGCTACACCTTC.

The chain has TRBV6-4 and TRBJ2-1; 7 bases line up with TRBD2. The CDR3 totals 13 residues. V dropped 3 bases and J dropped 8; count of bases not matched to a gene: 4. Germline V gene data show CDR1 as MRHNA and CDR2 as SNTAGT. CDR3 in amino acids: CASSERLADEQFF. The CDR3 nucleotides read TGTGCCAGCAGTGAACGACTAGCAGATGAGCAGTTCTTC.

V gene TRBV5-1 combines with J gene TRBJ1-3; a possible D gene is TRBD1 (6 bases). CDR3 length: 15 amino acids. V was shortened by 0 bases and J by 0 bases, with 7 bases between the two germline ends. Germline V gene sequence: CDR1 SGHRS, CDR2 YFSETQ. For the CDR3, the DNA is TGCGCCAGCAGCTTGGACAGGGCCTCTGGAAACACCATATATTTT. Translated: CASSLDRASGNTIYF.

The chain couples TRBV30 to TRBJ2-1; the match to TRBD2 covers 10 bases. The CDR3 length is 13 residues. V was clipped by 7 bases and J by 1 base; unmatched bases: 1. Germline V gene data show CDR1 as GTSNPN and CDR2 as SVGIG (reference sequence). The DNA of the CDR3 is TGTGCCTTGACTAGCGGGTCCTACAATGAGCAGTTCTTC. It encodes CALTSGSYNEQFF.

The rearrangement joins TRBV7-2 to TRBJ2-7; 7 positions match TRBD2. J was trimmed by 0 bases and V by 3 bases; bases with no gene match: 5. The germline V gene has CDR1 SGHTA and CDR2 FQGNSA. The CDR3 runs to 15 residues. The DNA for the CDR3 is TGTGCCAGCAGCTTCCACGGGAGGAGCTCCTACGAGCAGTACTTC. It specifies CASSFHGRSSYEQYF.

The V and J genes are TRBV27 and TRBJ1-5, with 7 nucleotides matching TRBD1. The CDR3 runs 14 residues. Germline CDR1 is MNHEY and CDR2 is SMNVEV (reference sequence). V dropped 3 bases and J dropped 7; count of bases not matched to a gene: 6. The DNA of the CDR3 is TGTGCCAGCAGTTTTAGACAGGGAGCCCAGCCCCAGCATTTT. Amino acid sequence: CASSFRQGAQPQHF.

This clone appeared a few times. The DNA for the CDR3 is TGTGCCAGCAGCCCGAGGACTAGCGGGAACGGGGAGCTGTTTTTT. Translated: CASSPRTSGNGELFF. The chain links TRBV5-5 to TRBJ2-2; TRBD2 matches 12 bases. There are 15 residues in the CDR3. V was pared by 4 bases and J by 7 bases, with 5 bases of the junction left unmatched. From germline, CDR1 is SGHKS and CDR2 YYEKEE (reference sequence).